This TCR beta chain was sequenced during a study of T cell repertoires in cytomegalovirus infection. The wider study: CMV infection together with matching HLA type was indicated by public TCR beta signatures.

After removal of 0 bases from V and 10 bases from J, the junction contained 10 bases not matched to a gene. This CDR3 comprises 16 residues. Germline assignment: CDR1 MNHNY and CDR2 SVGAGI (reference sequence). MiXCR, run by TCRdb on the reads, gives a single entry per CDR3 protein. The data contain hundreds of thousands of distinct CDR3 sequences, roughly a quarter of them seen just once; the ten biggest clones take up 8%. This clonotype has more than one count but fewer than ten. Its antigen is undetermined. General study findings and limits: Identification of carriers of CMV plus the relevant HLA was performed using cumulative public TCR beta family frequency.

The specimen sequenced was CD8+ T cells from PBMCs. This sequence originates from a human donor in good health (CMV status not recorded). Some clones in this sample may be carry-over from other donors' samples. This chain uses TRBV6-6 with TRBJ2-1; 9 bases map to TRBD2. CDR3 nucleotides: TGTGCCAGCAGTTACTCGGCCAGCGGGGGGCTCCCAGAGCAGTTCTTC. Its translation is CASSYSASGGLPEQFF.